This TCR beta chain is from a study of blood T cell repertoires in COVID-19. On the study more broadly: Samples of COVID-19 (acute and convalescent) were obtained from the United States, Italy and Spain. Nucleic acid was either cDNA or gDNA, and it came from T cells, B-cell-depleted T cells, or PBMCs.

The authors' processing: Amplification from reference gene primers served as the basis for estimated nucleated cell counts. Sequenced by immunoSEQ multiplex PCR; TCRdb stores in-frame clones only, minus some. V and J calls plus clone size are reproduced from that table; the DNA served to infer D and trimming. Of almost 250,000 clones detected, around nine tenths appear once; the ten largest clones hold roughly 1.6%. This CDR3 is 14 amino acids long. Germline V gene lookup returns CDR1 MDHEN and CDR2 SYDVKM. V lost 9 bases to trimming and J lost 2 bases, with 16 bases between them. The count of this clone is one.

The gene calls are TRBV28 and TRBJ1-1, with TRBD1 as a possible D gene (5 bases). This clonotype was sampled from a woman aged 55-70 years who had recovered from COVID-19. The sequenced material came from peripheral blood. The CDR3 sequence: CASRGTTVNTEAFF. The CDR3 region has the DNA TGTGCCAGTAGAGGAACGACAGTAAACACTGAAGCTTTCTTT.